This section outlines one TCR beta chain sequence together with its context. No antigen is known for it. Assay: immunoSEQ multiplex PCR; the TCRdb copy retains only in-frame clones and omits some. The profile shows 80,000 to 95,000 clones, just over 90% of them singletons. This specimen comes from a study of OX40 agonist ivuxolimab in advanced cancers. Overall study context: Treatment received earlier with anti-PD-1, anti-PD-L1 or anti-CTLA-4 agents was allowed, and under 50% had some. General observations from the study: Mean expanded clone counts were higher in CD8+ than CD4+ T cells. Clonal expansion by week 6 occurred in CD4+ and CD8+ blood T cells (at 0.1 to 3.0 mg/kg).

The TCR comes from an adult with an advanced solid tumor such as melanoma, head and neck, liver or kidney cancer. Here the sequenced sample was CD4+ or CD8+ T cells sorted from blood, taken in a trial of the OX40 agonist ivuxolimab.

The CDR3 nucleotides read TGCGCCAGCAGCCAAGCACAGGGTTGGGGACAGCCCCAGCATTTT. Translation: CASSQAQGWGQPQHF. The J gene is TRBJ1-5, the V gene TRBV4-3; a possible D gene is TRBD1 (6 bases). Germline CDR1 LGHNA, CDR2 YSLEER. The CDR3 is made up of 15 amino acids. V lost 1 base and J 7 bases, leaving 14 bases between the germline ends.